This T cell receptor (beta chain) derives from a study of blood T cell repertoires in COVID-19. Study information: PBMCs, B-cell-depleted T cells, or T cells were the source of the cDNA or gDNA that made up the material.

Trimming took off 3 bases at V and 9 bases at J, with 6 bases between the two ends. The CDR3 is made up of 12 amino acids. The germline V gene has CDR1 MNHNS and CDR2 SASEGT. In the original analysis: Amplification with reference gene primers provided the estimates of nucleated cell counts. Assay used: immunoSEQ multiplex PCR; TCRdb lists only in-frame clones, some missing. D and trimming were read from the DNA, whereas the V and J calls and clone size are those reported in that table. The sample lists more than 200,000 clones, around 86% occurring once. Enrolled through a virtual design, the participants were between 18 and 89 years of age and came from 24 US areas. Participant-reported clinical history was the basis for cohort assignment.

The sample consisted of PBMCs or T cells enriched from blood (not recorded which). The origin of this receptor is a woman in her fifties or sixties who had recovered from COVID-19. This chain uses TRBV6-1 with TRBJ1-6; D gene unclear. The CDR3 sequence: CASSESVSPLHF. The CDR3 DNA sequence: TGTGCCAGCAGTGAGTCAGTTTCACCCCTCCACTTT.